One and the same sample provided the 6 T cell receptor beta chains below, sequenced in a study of cytomegalovirus exposure and HLA in healthy donors. With 60 Vbeta and 13 Jbeta primers, the PCR was carried out. Assay used: immunoSEQ multiplex PCR; TCRdb lists only in-frame clones, some missing. The table has some 95,000 clones, about 75% seen once. Sequenced input: PBMCs. Receptors originate from a woman between 40 and 50 years old in good health and CMV-seronegative.

J is TRBJ1-5 and V is TRBV7-9, with D possibly being TRBD1 (5 bases). From germline, CDR1 is SEHNR and CDR2 FQNEAQ (reference sequence). The germline V and J ends were trimmed by 5 bases and 1 base, with 12 bases remaining between them. The CDR3 is 15 amino acids. The DNA for the CDR3 is TGTGCCAGCAGCCCACCGGGGGTCAGCAATCAGCCCCAGCATTTT. It is translated as CASSPPGVSNQPQHF.

For the CDR3, the DNA is TGCGCCAGCAGCTTCAGTGGGCCTCAGCCCCAGCATTTT. Translating gives CASSFSGPQPQHF. The chain uses TRBV5-1 and TRBJ1-5, with D uncertain. CDR1 is SGHRS, CDR2 YFSETQ, per germline. V was shortened by 2 bases and J by 6 bases, with 9 bases between the two germline ends. This CDR3 spans 13 amino acids.

The V call is TRBV4-2, the J call TRBJ2-7, with D tentatively TRBD2 (6 bases). The V gene lost 1 base and the J gene lost 1 base, with 17 bases spanning the gap. The CDR3 is 17 residues long. Germline V gives CDR1 LGHNA, CDR2 YNFKEQ. The CDR3 DNA is TGTGCCAGCAGCCAAGGGGACGGGGGATCCCTTTCCTACGAGCAGTACTTC. This gives the protein CASSQGDGGSLSYEQYF.

The rearrangement uses TRBV29-1 and TRBJ2-1; D might be TRBD2 (5 bases). CDR1 and CDR2 from the germline V gene are SQVTM and ANQGSEA. This CDR3 is built from 13 residues. V was clipped by 0 bases and J by 7 bases, with 10 bases between them. The CDR3 loop reads CSVEDPRRNEQFF. For the CDR3, the DNA is TGCAGCGTTGAAGATCCACGGAGGAATGAGCAGTTCTTC.

The chain is built from TRBV19 and TRBJ1-3; no reliable D call. This CDR3 contains 14 residues. Trimming left V 3 bases short and J 2 bases short, with 8 bases between. Germline CDR1 reads LNHDA; CDR2 reads SQIVND (reference sequence). This CDR3 is CASSIQTTGNTIYF. The CDR3 bases are TGTGCCAGTAGTATCCAGACAACTGGAAACACCATATATTTT.

The chain couples TRBV10-3 to TRBJ2-7; 9 bases are shared with TRBD1. With V trimmed by 2 bases and J by 4 bases, 3 bases remained unmatched. The germline V gene encodes CDR1 ENHRY and CDR2 SYGVKD. The CDR3 length is 14 residues. The CDR3 spells CAISERDRAYEQYF. In DNA form, the CDR3 reads TGTGCCATCAGTGAGCGGGACAGGGCTTACGAGCAGTACTTC.